Shown below are 25 T cell receptor beta chains from a single sample sequenced in a study of cytotoxic CD8 clonotypes in ibrutinib-treated CLL. Clones were read by immunoSEQ multiplex PCR, and TCRdb kept only the in-frame ones, dropping some. The sample lists about 140,000 clones, approximately 80% seen once, with about 7.4% in the top ten. The sequences come from PBMCs, collected after 36 months of ibrutinib treatment. Receptors originate from a human donor with chronic lymphocytic leukemia.

The J gene is TRBJ1-2, the V gene TRBV15; D is possibly TRBD1 (5 bases). Germline V CDR1 and CDR2: LNHNV, YYDKDF (reference sequence). The germline V and J ends were trimmed by 0 bases and 5 bases, with 16 bases remaining between them. CDR3 length: 16 residues. The CDR3 loop is CATSRDPWTRRYGYTF. For the CDR3, the DNA is TGTGCCACCAGCAGAGATCCCTGGACACGGAGGTATGGCTACACCTTC.

This chain joins TRBV6-5 and TRBJ1-3; unclear D gene. This CDR3 is built from 12 residues. The V and J ends lost 8 bases and 0 bases respectively, with 5 bases between them. Germline CDR1 is MNHEY and CDR2 is SVGAGI. The CDR3 nucleotides are TGTGCCAGCTTTTCCTCTGGAAACACCATATATTTT. Translating it yields CASFSSGNTIYF.

J is TRBJ2-2 and V is TRBV11-1; 10 bases fit TRBD2. The germline CDR1 and CDR2 sequences are SGHAT and FQDESV (reference sequence). The CDR3 has 17 residues. Trimming took 3 bases from V and 0 from J; bases not matched to a gene: 4. The CDR3 DNA sequence: TGTGCCAGCAGCTTTTGGCTAGCGGGAGCGAACACCGGGGAGCTGTTTTTT. Protein sequence: CASSFWLAGANTGELFF.

This CDR3 reads CASSTRSLGSYEQYF. CDR3 sequence (DNA): TGTGCCAGTAGTACCCGGAGCCTTGGGAGCTACGAGCAGTACTTC. This chain uses TRBV19 with TRBJ2-7, with D perhaps matching TRBD2 (5 bases). This CDR3 contains 15 residues. Germline V CDR1 and CDR2: LNHDA, SQIVND (reference sequence). Trimming removed 4 bases at V and 3 bases at J, with 16 bases between.

The rearrangement uses TRBV6-4 and TRBJ2-2; D is unclear. Trimming shortened V by 6 bases and J by 3 bases, and 8 bases separated the two germline ends. Germline V CDR1 and CDR2: MRHNA, SNTAGT. CDR3 size: 13 residues. CDR3 nucleotides: TGTGCCAGCAGCCGACTGGACACCGGGGAGCTGTTTTTT. Its protein product is CASSRLDTGELFF.

This clone is a singleton in its sample. This chain links TRBV6-5 with TRBJ2-7; 7 nucleotides agree with TRBD1. The CDR3 runs 15 residues. V gave up 2 bases and J gave up 4 bases; unmatched junction bases: 8. Germline V gene data show CDR1 as MNHEY and CDR2 as SVGAGI. The CDR3 reads CASSYRTGRPYEQYF. DNA for the CDR3: TGTGCCAGCAGTTACCGGACAGGAAGGCCTTACGAGCAGTACTTC.

This clone occurred a few times. The chain uses TRBV5-1 and TRBJ2-2; 8 nucleotides line up with TRBD1. V gave up 0 bases and J gave up 4 bases; unmatched junction bases: 2. Germline V gene data show CDR1 as SGHRS and CDR2 as YFSETQ. This CDR3 has 15 amino acids. CDR3 DNA: TGCGCCAGCAGCTTGGACGGACAGGGCACCGGGGAGCTGTTTTTT. It is translated as CASSLDGQGTGELFF.

This chain connects TRBV6-1 to TRBJ1-5; D may be TRBD1 (6 bases). V lost 7 bases, J lost 0 bases, and 13 bases lay in between. Germline V gives CDR1 MNHNS, CDR2 SASEGT. This CDR3 is built from 15 residues. CDR3 region: CASMGTIYSNQPQHF. Written as DNA, the CDR3 is TGTGCCAGCATGGGGACAATATATAGCAATCAGCCCCAGCATTTT.

This clone has a handful of counts. J is TRBJ2-6 and V is TRBV30; D is undetermined. V lost 2 bases and J 2 bases, leaving 7 bases between the germline ends. This CDR3 region has 14 residues. The V gene's germline CDR1 is GTSNPN and CDR2 SVGIG (reference sequence). This CDR3 reads CAWSSAAGANVLTF. The CDR3, as DNA: TGTGCCTGGAGTTCCGCCGCTGGGGCCAACGTCCTGACTTTC.

This clone was seen a few times. This CDR3 reads CASSQDRGTSGSVQFF. The DNA for the CDR3 is TGTGCCAGCAGCCAAGATCGGGGGACTAGCGGAAGTGTGCAGTTCTTC. The J gene is TRBJ2-1, the V gene TRBV4-2, with 11 nucleotides matching TRBD2. Trimming cost V 0 bases and J 12 bases; bases outside gene matches: 10. This CDR3 has 16 residues. From germline, CDR1 is LGHNA and CDR2 YNFKEQ.

DNA for the CDR3: TGTGCCAGCCACACCTCCTGGTATGGCTACACCTTC. It codes for CASHTSWYGYTF. The chain joins TRBV6-1 to TRBJ1-2; the D is unclear. CDR1 and CDR2 from the germline V gene are MNHNS and SASEGT. There are 12 residues in the CDR3. The V end lost 8 bases, the J end lost 5 bases, and 12 bases lay between the germline ends.

This clone has only a few counts. The rearrangement uses TRBV5-1 and TRBJ1-1, with D maybe TRBD1 (6 bases). V lost 0 bases and J 4 bases, leaving 7 bases between the germline ends. CDR3 length: 13 amino acids. Germline V lookup: CDR1 SGHRS, CDR2 YFSETQ. CDR3 protein: CASSLVRGTEAFF. The CDR3 DNA reads as TGCGCCAGCAGCTTGGTCAGGGGCACTGAAGCTTTCTTT.

This chain connects TRBV30 to TRBJ1-5; weak D call: TRBD1 (5 bases). Germline V gives CDR1 GTSNPN, CDR2 SVGIG (reference sequence). The CDR3 contains 19 residues. The ends were cut back, 0 bases at V and 2 bases at J, with 23 bases in the middle. Here the CDR3 DNA reads TGTGCCTGGAGTGTAGGGGTTCTATTTGGAGAGGAGGGCAATCAGCCCCAGCATTTT. It specifies CAWSVGVLFGEEGNQPQHF.

The J gene is TRBJ1-1, the V gene TRBV20-1; no reliable D call. Germline V gene lookup returns CDR1 DFQATT and CDR2 SNEGSKA (reference sequence). The CDR3 is 11 residues long. Trimming took off 3 bases at V and 4 bases at J, with 6 bases between the two ends. CDR3 DNA: TGCAGTGCTAGCTTTCTCACTGAAGCTTTCTTT. Protein sequence: CSASFLTEAFF.

The V and J genes are TRBV21-1 and TRBJ1-2; the D call in the table, TRBD1, was not verified against the DNA. TRBV21-1 is an annotated pseudogene. The CDR3 totals 14 residues. In nucleotides, the CDR3 is TGTGCCAGCAGCAAAAGAGCAGGGGGAAATGGCTACACCTTC. As protein: CASSKRAGGNGYTF.

The chain carries TRBV18 and TRBJ1-1; a weak D match, TRBD1 (5 bases). Per the germline V gene, CDR1 is KGHSH and CDR2 is LQKENI. CDR3 length: 16 residues. Between the trimmed V and J ends, which lost 0 bases and 1 base, there was a span of 12 bases. CDR3 loop: CASSPPASGGNTEAFF. For the CDR3, the DNA is TGTGCCAGCTCACCACCCGCGTCCGGGGGGAACACTGAAGCTTTCTTT.

The CDR3 bases are TGTGCCAGCAGGCTGACAGCTCTCAGCGAGCAGTACTTC. Its protein product is CASRLTALSEQYF. V and J are TRBV6-1 and TRBJ2-7; tentative D call: TRBD1 (5 bases). CDR3 size: 13 residues. The germline V gene has CDR1 MNHNS and CDR2 SASEGT. Trimming removed 6 bases from V and 6 bases from J, with 15 bases in between.

The rearrangement joins TRBV14 to TRBJ2-4, with D hard to call. Trimming shortened V by 1 base and J by 5 bases, and 9 bases separated the two germline ends. CDR1 SGHDN and CDR2 FVKESK come from the germline V gene. The CDR3 loop spans 14 amino acids. CDR3 DNA: TGTGCCAGCAGCCAAGTATTTACCCAAAACATTCAGTACTTC. Protein product: CASSQVFTQNIQYF.

The V call is TRBV25-1, the J call TRBJ1-1, with a possible D match to TRBD1 (5 bases). The CDR3 is 12 residues long. Germline V CDR1 and CDR2: MGHDK, SYGVNS. Deletions cut 8 bases from V and 6 bases from J, with 13 bases between. CDR3 amino acids: CASGAGSAEAFF. In DNA form, the CDR3 reads TGTGCCAGCGGGGCAGGGTCTGCTGAAGCTTTCTTT.

There are a few counts of this clone. The J gene is TRBJ1-5, the V gene TRBV28; no reliable D call. The V and J ends lost 9 bases and 0 bases respectively, with 6 bases between them. The germline gives CDR1 MDHEN, CDR2 SYDVKM. This CDR3 is 12 amino acids long. The CDR3 is CASWYSNQPQHF. In DNA form, the CDR3 reads TGTGCCAGTTGGTATAGCAATCAGCCCCAGCATTTT.

The rearrangement joins TRBV19 to TRBJ1-3; D gene ambiguous. CDR3 size: 14 residues. Germline CDR1 reads LNHDA; CDR2 reads SQIVND (reference sequence). V was cut by 3 bases and J by 0 bases, with 6 bases left in between. The CDR3 sequence: CASSIGGSGNTIYF. As DNA, the CDR3 is TGTGCCAGTAGTATTGGCGGCTCTGGAAACACCATATATTTT. Filled out from reference TRBV19 and TRBJ1-3, the complete variable domain reads DGGITQSPKYLFRKEGQNVTLSCEQNLNHDAMYWYRQDPGQGLRLIYYSQIVNDFQKGDIAEGYSVSREKKESFPLTVTSAQKNPTAFYLCASSIGGSGNTIYFGEGSWLTVV.

The chain uses TRBV4-1 and TRBJ2-7; 11 nucleotides agree with TRBD2. Losses at the gene ends were 1 base for V and 0 bases for J; bases not matched to a gene: 2. Germline CDR1 reads MGHRA; CDR2 reads YSYEKL. The CDR3 runs 16 residues. The CDR3 nucleotides read TGCGCCAGCAGCCAAGTGACTAGCGGGATCTCCTACGAGCAGTACTTC. Protein product: CASSQVTSGISYEQYF.

The gene calls are TRBV5-8 and TRBJ2-1, with 10 bases fitting TRBD2. The CDR3 extends over 12 amino acids. V trimming: 2 bases; J trimming: 11 bases; junction bases outside the gene matches: 1. Looked up from germline, CDR1 is SGHTS and CDR2 is YDEGEE. The CDR3 is CASSFTSGKQFF. The CDR3 coding sequence is TGTGCCAGCAGCTTTACTAGCGGGAAGCAGTTCTTC.

The chain employs TRBV27 and TRBJ1-3; a weak D match, TRBD1 (6 bases). The V end lost 10 bases, the J end lost 2 bases, and 12 bases lay between the germline ends. CDR1 and CDR2 from the germline V gene are MNHEY and SMNVEV (reference sequence). This CDR3 is 13 amino acids long. The CDR3 nucleotides read TGTGCCACCTCCAACAGGGCTGGAAACACCATATATTTT. This encodes CATSNRAGNTIYF.

This chain connects TRBV10-3 to TRBJ1-1; D call uncertain. The V gene's germline CDR1 is ENHRY and CDR2 SYGVKD. V shed 0 bases and J shed 8 bases, with 7 bases lying between them. The CDR3 loop spans 12 amino acids. The CDR3 loop reads CAISESMGEAFF. The CDR3 nucleotides are TGTGCCATCAGTGAGTCGATGGGGGAAGCTTTCTTT.